Included here is one T cell receptor beta chain sequence, with context. This clonotype was picked up many times. Its antigen is still unknown. Within one base of it there is no much larger clone, and no base qualities were kept. The data derive from a study of patients with pleural tuberculosis (dated by TCRdb to 2013 to 2014). TCRdb names Illumina Genome Analyzer IIx as the instrument used. Using fastp trimming at Q25 and MiXCR clonotype assembly, TCRdb reanalyzed the public sequencing data and kept in-frame beta chains. One record per CDR3 amino acid sequence lists the most common genes and DNA. The sample includes under 65,000 distinct CDR3 sequences, with around 6.7% observed a single time. Under 20% of the sample lies in the top ten. Inclusive of the bounding cysteine and phenylalanine, the CDR3 is 16 residues long. Just CDR3 DNA is preserved here, 48 bases in frame from base 1. Trimming takes 3 bases off V and 7 bases off J; junction bases not matched to a gene: 10. CDR1 and CDR2, per the germline V gene, are MGHDK and SYGVNS.

The clonotype was recovered from a human donor with pleural tuberculosis. The rearranged chain carries TRBV25-1 and TRBJ2-1; TRBD2 aligns with 9 central bases. The nucleotide sequence is given as TGTGCCAGCAGTGACGATAGCGGGAGAAGTCCAAATGAGCAGTTCTTC. Translated, this is CASSDDSGRSPNEQFF.